The present entry profiles one T cell receptor beta chain with its context. This sequence may be a read error, since a much larger clone differs from it by one base. These data come from a study of T cells in Graves' hyperthyroidism and ophthalmopathy. Amplification of TCR beta CDR3 regions was performed using RNA transcripts as template. A first-round RT-PCR of the TCR CDR3 used the HTBI primer set. From the multiplex PCR reads, TCRdb called clonotypes with MiXCR, one entry per CDR3 protein. Altogether hundreds of thousands of distinct CDR3 sequences are present, 20% being singletons, with the ten largest covering less than 55%. Germline V gene data show CDR1 as SGHAT and CDR2 as FQNNGV. V was clipped by 2 bases and J by 2 bases; unmatched bases: 1. CDR3 length equals 14 residues.

This sequence originates from a man aged 35-49 years with Graves' ophthalmopathy. The sequencing input was blood. V is TRBV11-2 and J is TRBJ2-7, with 9 bases identical to TRBD2. CDR3 protein: CASSLQREAYEQYF. CDR3 sequence (DNA): TGTGCCAGCAGCTTACAGCGGGAGGCCTACGAGCAGTACTTC.